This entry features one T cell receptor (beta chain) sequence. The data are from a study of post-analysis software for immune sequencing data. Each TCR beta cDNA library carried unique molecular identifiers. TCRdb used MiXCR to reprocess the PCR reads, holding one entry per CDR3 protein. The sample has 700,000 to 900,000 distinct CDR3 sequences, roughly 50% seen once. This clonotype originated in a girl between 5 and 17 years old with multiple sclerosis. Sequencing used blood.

CDR3 protein: CASSFDSNRYEQYF. The DNA of the CDR3 is TGTGCCAGCAGTTTTGACAGCAACCGCTACGAGCAGTACTTC. The J gene is TRBJ2-7, the V gene TRBV5-5; perhaps TRBD1 as D (5 bases). The length of the CDR3 is 14 residues. Germline CDR1 reads SGHKS; CDR2 reads YYEKEE (reference sequence). V was trimmed by 5 bases and J by 3 bases, leaving 15 bases between them.